The 18 T cell receptor beta chains presented below share a single source sample, sequenced in a study of blood T cell repertoires in COVID-19. The data were produced by immunoSEQ multiplex PCR, yet TCRdb's version contains in-frame clones alone and is incomplete. The profile shows roughly 700,000 clones, about 87% of them singletons. The sample taken for sequencing was peripheral blood. The receptors were sampled from a woman aged 18-35 years with acute or convalescent COVID-19.

J is TRBJ1-2 and V is TRBV6-5, with TRBD1 identical over 8 bases. The CDR3 runs 16 residues. Trimming at V came to 4 bases and at J to 2 bases, leaving 9 bases not matched to a gene. Germline-derived CDR1 and CDR2 are MNHEY and SVGAGI. CDR3 DNA: TGTGCCAGCAGTTGGGAACAGGGGGTCTCCAACTATGGCTACACCTTC. It encodes CASSWEQGVSNYGYTF.

The chain is built from TRBV5-1 and TRBJ2-1; 10 nucleotides align to TRBD2. V was clipped by 4 bases and J by 7 bases; unmatched bases: 11. Germline V gene data show CDR1 as SGHRS and CDR2 as YFSETQ. The CDR3 runs 16 residues. CDR3 bases: TGCGCCAGCAGCCACCCGCCTAGCGGGGGATATAATGAGCAGTTCTTC. The encoded protein is CASSHPPSGGYNEQFF.

This chain connects TRBV7-2 to TRBJ1-2; D might be TRBD1 (5 bases). CDR3 length equals 14 residues. Germline V gene lookup returns CDR1 SGHTA and CDR2 FQGNSA. V shed 2 bases and J shed 6 bases, with 13 bases lying between them. The CDR3 region is CASSLMGGLDGYTF. CDR3 nucleotide sequence: TGTGCCAGCAGCTTAATGGGGGGTTTGGATGGCTACACCTTC.

Only one count was recorded for this clone. The CDR3 loop reads CASSLKRPGNSGNTIYF. The CDR3 DNA reads as TGTGCCAGCAGCTTGAAACGCCCGGGGAACTCTGGAAACACCATATATTTT. The V call is TRBV5-5, the J call TRBJ1-3; D unresolved. Looked up from germline, CDR1 is SGHKS and CDR2 is YYEKEE (reference sequence). V was trimmed by 1 base and J by 0 bases, leaving 14 bases between them. The CDR3 consists of 17 residues.

This clone showed up just a few times. V usage is TRBV4-1 and J usage is TRBJ1-1, with TRBD1 matching over 7 bases. Germline CDR1 and CDR2: MGHRA and YSYEKL. V was pared by 1 base and J by 6 bases, with 8 bases of the junction left unmatched. The CDR3 consists of 15 residues. The CDR3 DNA reads as TGCGCCAGCAGCCAAGGGGGGACAGCGAGCGCTGAAGCTTTCTTT. This gives the protein CASSQGGTASAEAFF.

This sequence joins TRBV29-1 and TRBJ1-1, with TRBD1 matching 8 bases. Germline CDR1 SQVTM, CDR2 ANQGSEA. V lost 7 bases, J lost 2 bases, and 6 bases stayed unmatched. The CDR3 totals 13 residues. The CDR3, as DNA: TGCAGCGCAAAACAGGGGGTAAACACTGAAGCTTTCTTT. Protein: CSAKQGVNTEAFF.

This clone occurred a few times. The J gene is TRBJ1-1, the V gene TRBV27; weak D call: TRBD1 (6 bases). Per germline, CDR1 MNHEY and CDR2 SMNVEV (reference sequence). Trimming took 6 bases from V and 1 from J, leaving 24 bases between them. CDR3 size: 18 residues. This CDR3 reads CASRTNRLTGLSNTEAFF. In DNA, the CDR3 is TGTGCCAGCAGAACCAACAGGCTAACAGGGTTATCGAACACTGAAGCTTTCTTT.

This chain uses TRBV10-3 with TRBJ2-1; 7 positions match TRBD1. The V gene end was trimmed by 6 bases and the J gene end by 5 bases; junction bases not matched to a gene: 10. CDR3 length equals 15 residues. CDR1 is ENHRY, CDR2 SYGVKD, per germline. Here the CDR3 DNA reads TGTGCCATCAGAAAGGAGGACAGGTCCAACAATGAGCAGTTCTTC. Residues: CAIRKEDRSNNEQFF.

About this clone: Distinct nucleotide sequences in the sample also encode this CDR3. V and J are TRBV6-5 and TRBJ1-2, with 9 bases lining up with TRBD1. Losses at the gene ends were 3 bases for V and 5 bases for J; bases not matched to a gene: 4. The V gene's germline CDR1 is MNHEY and CDR2 SVGAGI. The CDR3 has 14 amino acids. This CDR3 is CASSYLGQGYGYTF. As DNA, the CDR3 is TGTGCCAGCAGTTATCTCGGACAGGGGTATGGCTACACCTTC.

The CDR3 reads CASSQDTGQIGQYF. CDR3 DNA: TGTGCCAGCAGCCAAGATACGGGACAGATAGGGCAGTACTTC. The chain carries TRBV14 and TRBJ2-7; 7 bases are shared with TRBD1. This CDR3 is 14 amino acids long. V lost 0 bases, J lost 9 bases, and 8 bases stayed unmatched. Germline V lookup: CDR1 SGHDN, CDR2 FVKESK.

This clone showed up just once. The rearrangement joins TRBV29-1 to TRBJ1-2; 7 bases fit TRBD1. Trimming removed 4 bases from V and 4 bases from J; junction bases left unmatched: 21. Germline assignment: CDR1 SQVTM and CDR2 ANQGSEA. CDR3 length: 18 residues. The CDR3 region is CSVGTGLGDFNLVYGYTF. The CDR3 DNA is TGCAGCGTTGGGACAGGCCTTGGGGACTTTAATTTGGTCTATGGCTACACCTTC.

Of note for this clone: Other DNA sequences from this sample encode an identical CDR3 as well. The rearrangement uses TRBV19 and TRBJ1-1, with no clear D. With 3 bases removed from V and 1 base from J, the gap between germline ends came to 6 bases. The CDR3 contains 13 residues. Germline V lookup: CDR1 LNHDA, CDR2 SQIVND (reference sequence). CDR3 protein: CASSIGGNTEAFF. CDR3 coding DNA: TGTGCCAGTAGTATCGGCGGGAACACTGAAGCTTTCTTT.

This chain uses TRBV11-2 with TRBJ1-1, with 7 bases aligning to TRBD1. Germline CDR1 and CDR2: SGHAT and FQNNGV. V lost 4 bases and J lost 2; bases outside the gene matches: 4. The CDR3 length is 14 residues. The CDR3 DNA follows: TGTGCCAGCAGCTACAACAGGGGTAACACTGAAGCTTTCTTT. Translating gives CASSYNRGNTEAFF.

The chain recombines TRBV9 with TRBJ2-7, with 7 bases that match TRBD2. The germline V gene encodes CDR1 SGDLS and CDR2 YYNGEE. J gave up 3 bases and V 7 bases, and 1 base lay outside the gene matches. CDR3 size: 11 residues. CDR3 sequence (DNA): TGTGCCAGCGGGGGGGGCTACGAGCAGTACTTC. Protein: CASGGGYEQYF.

The chain combines TRBV19 with TRBJ1-3; possible D gene TRBD1, 5 bases. This CDR3 has 15 residues. Deletions cut 11 bases from V and 4 bases from J, with 21 bases between. Germline-derived CDR1 and CDR2 are LNHDA and SQIVND (reference sequence). CDR3 sequence: CAVSGGETGGNTIYF. CDR3 nucleotide sequence: TGTGCCGTCTCGGGGGGGGAGACTGGCGGAAACACCATATATTTT.

V and J are TRBV24-1 and TRBJ2-3, with D perhaps TRBD2 (5 bases). The V gene lost 6 bases and the J gene lost 4 bases, with 19 bases spanning the gap. The CDR3 has 16 residues. CDR1 and CDR2 (germline): KGHDR, SFDVKD. CDR3 protein: CATSTSVKRFPDTQYF. CDR3 nucleotides: TGTGCCACCAGTACCTCAGTGAAGCGGTTCCCAGATACGCAGTATTTT.

The chain employs TRBV5-1 and TRBJ1-2, with D possibly TRBD1 on 5 matching bases. Germline CDR1 and CDR2: SGHRS and YFSETQ. This CDR3 contains 14 residues. The germline V and J ends were trimmed by 4 bases and 7 bases, with 17 bases remaining between them. CDR3 in amino acids: CASSPSAGVGGYTF. The CDR3 DNA reads TGCGCCAGCAGCCCATCGGCGGGGGTCGGTGGCTACACCTTC.

The CDR3 sequence is CASSLAPGQGNYGYTF. The DNA for the CDR3 is TGTGCCAGCAGCTTGGCTCCGGGACAGGGGAACTATGGCTACACCTTC. The V call is TRBV5-6, the J call TRBJ1-2, with 10 bases aligning to TRBD1. V was clipped by 0 bases and J by 2 bases; unmatched bases: 4. This CDR3 has 16 residues. Germline V lookup: CDR1 SGHDT, CDR2 YYEEEE.